The rows below give T cell receptor beta chains drawn from one sample of a study of OX40 agonist ivuxolimab in advanced cancers. Method: immunoSEQ multiplex PCR; TCRdb's copy keeps in-frame clones and lacks some. The sample includes approximately 90,000 clones, 87% of them seen just once. The material was CD4+ or CD8+ T cells sorted from blood, obtained in a trial of the OX40 agonist ivuxolimab. All receptors come from an adult with an advanced solid tumor such as melanoma, head and neck, liver or kidney cancer. The CDR3 runs from the conserved cysteine through the conserved F or W. The D gene is left open where the match is weak. Only some rows state a clone size, as once, few, many or a class for expanded clones.

>NA|TRBV6-1|NA|TRBJ1-1
CASSESVEPKF
TGTGCCAGCAGTGAATCCGTAGAACCAAAATTT
>NA|TRBV19|TRBD1|TRBJ1-1
CATTSPDRGTEAFF
TGTGCCACAACCTCCCCGGACAGGGGTACTGAAGCTTTCTTT
>NA|TRBV19|TRBD1|TRBJ1-5
CASSPNRGAQPQHF
TGTGCCAGTAGTCCCAACAGGGGAGCTCAGCCCCAGCATTTT
>NA|TRBV10-3|TRBD1|TRBJ1-1
CAIRTGQGNTEAFF
TGTGCCATCAGGACGGGACAGGGCAACACTGAAGCTTTCTTT
>NA|TRBV5-1|TRBD1|TRBJ1-1
CASSEAGGREAFF
TGCGCCAGCAGTGAGGCAGGGGGCCGGGAAGCTTTCTTT
>once|TRBV28|NA|TRBJ2-7
CASSPGEGAYEQYF
TGTGCCAGCAGCCCCGGTGAGGGGGCCTACGAGCAGTACTTC
>once|TRBV19|NA|TRBJ2-5
CASSMGETQYF
TGTGCCAGTAGTATGGGGGAGACCCAGTACTTC
>NA|TRBV7-9|NA|TRBJ2-7
CASSLEGIRDEQYF
TGTGCCAGCAGCTTAGAGGGGATCCGCGACGAGCAGTACTTC
>NA|TRBV11-2|TRBD1|TRBJ1-2
CASSRTGGGHGYTF
TGTGCCAGCAGCAGGACAGGTGGGGGCCATGGCTACACCTTC
>once|TRBV7-2|NA|TRBJ2-3
CASSLAGRSNSLGTDTQYF
TGTGCCAGCAGCTTAGCGGGCCGATCGAACTCTCTAGGCACAGATACGCAGTATTTT
>NA|TRBV29-1|NA|TRBJ2-7
CSVESPGREQYF
TGCAGCGTTGAGAGCCCAGGGCGGGAGCAGTACTTC
>NA|TRBV4-1|NA|TRBJ1-3
CASSLLPQDTSGNTIYF
TGCGCCAGCAGCTTACTCCCACAGGACACCTCTGGAAACACCATATATTTT
>NA|TRBV5-8|TRBD1|TRBJ1-2
CASSAGTGGYGYTF
TGTGCCAGCAGTGCCGGGACAGGGGGCTATGGCTACACCTTC
>NA|TRBV19|NA|TRBJ2-5
CASSDLIALETQYF
TGTGCCAGCAGCGACTTAATAGCGTTAGAGACCCAGTACTTC
>NA|TRBV11-2|NA|TRBJ2-4
CASSLEALSIQYF
TGTGCCAGCAGCTTAGAGGCGTTAAGCATTCAGTACTTC
>NA|TRBV7-9|NA|TRBJ2-7
CASSLGRAPYEQYF
TGTGCCAGCAGCTTAGGTCGGGCCCCCTACGAGCAGTACTTC
>NA|TRBV5-1|NA|TRBJ2-1
CASSVGLPPNEQFF
TGCGCCAGCAGCGTGGGACTGCCACCTAATGAGCAGTTCTTC
>NA|TRBV18|NA|TRBJ2-7
CASSFGTLSYEQYF
TGTGCCAGCTCATTCGGGACACTCTCCTACGAGCAGTACTTC
>NA|TRBV7-2|NA|TRBJ1-4
CASSSGRANEKLFF
TGTGCCAGCAGCTCAGGGAGGGCTAATGAAAAACTGTTTTTT
>NA|TRBV30|NA|TRBJ1-5
CAWSPKGRGGNQPQHF
TGTGCCTGGAGTCCTAAGGGTAGGGGTGGCAATCAGCCCCAGCATTTT
>NA|TRBV7-2|TRBD2|TRBJ2-3
CASSLGLAVSGTDTQYF
TGTGCCAGCAGCCTGGGACTAGCGGTGAGTGGCACAGATACGCAGTATTTT
>once|TRBV27|NA|TRBJ1-1
CASSRGGTEAFF
TGTGCCAGCAGTAGGGGAGGCACTGAAGCTTTCTTT
>NA|TRBV5-1|TRBD2|TRBJ2-2
CASSLAASGNTGELFF
TGCGCCAGCAGCTTGGCGGCTAGCGGAAACACCGGGGAGCTGTTTTTT
>NA|TRBV29-1|TRBD1|TRBJ1-2
CSVGGDSGYTF
TGCAGCGTTGGGGGGGACAGTGGCTACACCTTC
>NA|TRBV5-1|TRBD1|TRBJ2-7
CASSFGTGGGYEQYF
TGCGCCAGCAGCTTCGGGACAGGGGGCGGATACGAGCAGTACTTC
>NA|TRBV7-2|NA|TRBJ1-2
CASSPIGGRRGYTF
TGTGCCAGCAGCCCGATAGGGGGTCGGAGAGGCTACACCTTC
>NA|TRBV30|NA|TRBJ2-1
CAWNQDRGEGQFF
TGTGCCTGGAATCAAGATAGGGGGGAAGGGCAGTTCTTC
>NA|TRBV19|NA|TRBJ2-7
CASSIAVGEQYF
TGTGCCAGTAGTATAGCGGTGGGCGAGCAGTACTTC
>NA|TRBV11-3|TRBD2|TRBJ2-1
CASSLSWREGHNEQFF
TGTGCCAGCAGCCTAAGTTGGCGGGAGGGCCACAATGAGCAGTTCTTC
>NA|TRBV19|TRBD2|TRBJ2-3
CASSIVASGNTDTQYF
TGTGCCAGTAGTATAGTGGCTAGCGGGAACACAGATACGCAGTATTTT
>NA|TRBV6-6|NA|TRBJ2-7
CASSSGLDEQYF
TGTGCCAGCAGCTCAGGGTTAGACGAGCAGTACTTC
>few|TRBV19|NA|TRBJ2-7
CASSIGGFYEQYF
TGTGCCAGTAGTATCGGCGGATTCTACGAGCAGTACTTC
>NA|TRBV29-1|TRBD1|TRBJ1-3
CSVEDPTGRDTIYF
TGCAGCGTTGAAGATCCGACAGGGAGAGACACCATATATTTT
>NA|TRBV27|TRBD1|TRBJ2-7
CASSFVRGRHHEQYF
TGTGCCAGCAGTTTCGTGAGGGGGCGTCACCACGAGCAGTACTTC
>NA|TRBV5-1|NA|TRBJ2-3
CASSLRQDSADTQYF
TGCGCCAGCAGCTTGCGCCAGGACAGCGCAGATACGCAGTATTTT
>NA|TRBV5-6|TRBD1|TRBJ2-7
CASSSTGTGPSYEQYF
TGTGCCAGCAGCTCAACCGGGACAGGGCCTTCCTACGAGCAGTACTTC
>NA|TRBV5-4|TRBD1|TRBJ2-7
CASSLAGQGYEQYF
TGTGCCAGCAGCTTGGCGGGACAGGGGTACGAGCAGTACTTC
>NA|TRBV7-2|NA|TRBJ2-3
CASSPVADTQYF
TGTGCCAGCAGTCCAGTAGCAGATACGCAGTATTTT
>few|TRBV9|TRBD1|TRBJ2-2
CASSVSGTGYGELFF
TGTGCCAGCAGCGTCTCCGGGACAGGGTACGGGGAGCTGTTTTTT
>NA|TRBV4-2|TRBD1|TRBJ2-1
CASSPRDRGLNEQFF
TGTGCCAGCAGTCCCCGGGACAGGGGACTCAATGAGCAGTTCTTC
>NA|TRBV11-3|TRBD1|TRBJ1-4
CASSLDPGQGAVEKLFF
TGTGCCAGCAGCTTAGATCCAGGACAGGGGGCAGTTGAAAAACTGTTTTTT
>few|TRBV6-6|TRBD2|TRBJ2-1
CATRLGTSVGEQFF
TGTGCCACCAGATTAGGCACTAGCGTCGGTGAGCAGTTCTTC
>once|TRBV19|NA|TRBJ2-3
CASSQGQSTGTDTQYF
TGTGCCAGTAGCCAAGGGCAGTCTACTGGCACAGATACGCAGTATTTT
>NA|TRBV7-9|NA|TRBJ2-3
CASSLAPLDTQYF
TGTGCCAGCAGCCTCGCCCCCCTAGATACGCAGTATTTT
>once|TRBV19|NA|TRBJ2-3
CASKKAGTDTQYF
TGTGCCAGTAAAAAAGCTGGCACAGATACGCAGTATTTT
>NA|TRBV9|NA|TRBJ1-4
CASSAPATNEKLFF
TGTGCCAGCAGCGCTCCCGCAACTAATGAAAAACTGTTTTTT
>NA|TRBV30|NA|TRBJ1-3
CAWSSHGTLGNTIYF
TGTGCCTGGAGTTCCCATGGGACTCTTGGGAACACCATATATTTT
>NA|TRBV25-1|TRBD1|TRBJ1-4
CASTNRGYNEKLFF
TGTGCCAGCACCAACAGGGGTTATAATGAAAAACTGTTTTTT
>once|TRBV9|NA|TRBJ1-6
CASSVGVAAYNSPLHF
TGTGCCAGCAGCGTAGGAGTGGCAGCCTATAATTCACCCCTCCACTTT
>NA|TRBV30|TRBD1|TRBJ1-1
CAWLQGRTEAFF
TGTGCCTGGCTACAGGGGCGGACTGAAGCTTTCTTT
>NA|TRBV6-6|TRBD1|TRBJ1-6
CASRTGQLSPLHF
TGTGCCAGCAGAACGGGACAGTTGTCACCCCTCCACTTT
>NA|TRBV11-2|TRBD1|TRBJ1-4
CASLPGQASTNEKLFF
TGTGCCAGCCTACCTGGACAGGCTTCAACTAATGAAAAACTGTTTTTT
>NA|TRBV7-9|NA|TRBJ1-2
CASSSSDTRERYGYTF
TGTGCCAGCAGCTCCTCTGACACCCGAGAGAGGTATGGCTACACCTTC
>NA|TRBV5-1|NA|TRBJ1-1
CASSLDRGMNTEAFF
TGCGCCAGCAGCTTGGATCGGGGGATGAACACTGAAGCTTTCTTT
>NA|TRBV7-9|NA|TRBJ2-3
CASSKGQGGLRTDTQYF
TGTGCCAGCAGCAAGGGACAAGGGGGGCTTCGGACAGATACGCAGTATTTT
>NA|TRBV27|TRBD2|TRBJ2-5
CASSLRLAGGLYETQYF
TGTGCCAGCAGTTTAAGACTAGCGGGAGGCCTTTATGAGACCCAGTACTTC
>NA|TRBV7-2|NA|TRBJ1-2
CASSLVRERGYTF
TGTGCCAGCAGCTTAGTACGCGAGAGAGGCTACACCTTC